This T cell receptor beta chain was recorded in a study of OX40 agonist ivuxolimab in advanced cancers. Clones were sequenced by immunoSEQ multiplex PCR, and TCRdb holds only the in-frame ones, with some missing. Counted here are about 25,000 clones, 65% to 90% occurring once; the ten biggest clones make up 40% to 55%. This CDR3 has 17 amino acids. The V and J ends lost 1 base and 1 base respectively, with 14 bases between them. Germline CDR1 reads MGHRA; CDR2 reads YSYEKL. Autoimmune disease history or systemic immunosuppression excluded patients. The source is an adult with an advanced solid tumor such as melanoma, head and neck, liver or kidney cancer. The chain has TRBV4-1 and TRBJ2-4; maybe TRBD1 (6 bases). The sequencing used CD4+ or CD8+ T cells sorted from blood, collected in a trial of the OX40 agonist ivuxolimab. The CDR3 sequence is CASSQGVQGGAKNIQYF. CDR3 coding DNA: TGCGCCAGCAGCCAAGGGGTACAGGGTGGGGCCAAAAACATTCAGTACTTC.